The TCR beta chain described here comes from a study of post-analysis software for immune sequencing data (dated by TCRdb to the mid-2010s). In terms of the full investigation: Recorded disease courses included relapsing-remitting, secondary progressive and progressive-relapsing multiple sclerosis, with some patients lacking subtype annotation. The patient repertoires were compared against approximately ten previously published healthy control repertoires obtained from donors aged 6 to 25 years. A subset of samples was prepared in parallel using single-end sample barcoding, then pooled and co-amplified after Illumina adapter ligation. General findings and caveats noted by the study authors: Patients showed significantly higher frequencies than controls for roughly 5 TRBV segments, among them TRBV5-6, TRBV5-1 and TRBV20-1. The multiple sclerosis patient group was slightly younger than the control group. Strong co-clustering of samples prepared in the same batch was shown by direct clustering with F measure, prompting a batch-effect correction. Significantly lower normalized Chao1 diversity was found in multiple sclerosis patients than in controls, suggesting substantial peripheral T-cell clonal expansion.

In this sample, this clonotype turned up many times. Which antigen it targets is not known. Within one base of it there is no much larger clone, and no base qualities were kept. To demonstrate the VDJtools post-analysis software, the study profiled TCR beta repertoires from the peripheral blood of about 13 young patients with multiple sclerosis. The patients with multiple sclerosis were children and adolescents between roughly 6 and 15 years of age. The library was produced with PCR. For sequencing, an Illumina HiSeq 2500 was employed. To reduce PCR and sequencing biases, unique molecular identifiers were built into the TCR beta cDNA libraries. Roughly 500,000 cDNA molecules were obtained per 1 to 10 million input T cells, so each molecule approximated one T cell. The patient libraries were prepared and sequenced using the same protocol as the earlier healthy control dataset. Samples belonging to the same batch were prepared together, multiplexed and sequenced on a shared HiSeq lane. The authors' analysis ran thus. Raw barcoded reads were processed with MIGEC, and single-read molecular identifier groups were discarded before consensus assembly and CDR3 extraction. Clonotype tables were post-analysed with VDJtools, normalizing diversity by down-sampling all datasets to the smallest sample size. In repertoire overlap clustering, CDR3 amino acid sequences, but not nucleotide sequences, were matched to correct batch-related cross-sample contamination. In-frame beta chains were kept once TCRdb had trimmed the public reads at Q25 with fastp and called clones with MiXCR. Each CDR3 protein gets just one entry, which takes the most common genes and DNA from the rows behind it. The V and J calls reflect TCRdb's pipeline rather than the authors' work. In all, the sample holds about 260,000 distinct CDR3 sequences, and 35% to 45% of those were seen once. Under 5.5% of the sample is in the top ten clones.

Counted from cysteine to phenylalanine, this CDR3 has 12 amino acids. Just the 36-base CDR3 DNA is kept, in frame starting at base 1. V is reduced by 2 bases and J by 6 bases, leaving a spacing of 7 bases between them. Based on the germline V gene, the CDR1 and CDR2 sequences are SGHTA and FQGNSA. The V and J segments used are TRBV7-2 and TRBJ1-2, with the D gene not clear enough to name. The sequence was collected from a girl between 5 and 17 years old with multiple sclerosis. Sequencing was performed on blood. The CDR3 has the sequence CASSLSPDGYTF. The base sequence is TGTGCCAGCAGCTTATCCCCCGATGGCTACACCTTC.